Reported below is one TCR beta chain. Its specificity is unknown. TRB cDNA libraries were made by UMI-labeled 5' RACE. TCRdb reanalyzed the 5' RACE reads, giving one entry per CDR3 protein sequence and no DNA. Recorded for this sample: about 130,000 distinct CDR3 sequences. Cells that were CD45RO-CCR7+CD27+CD95- constituted naive CD8+ T cells. This sample was taken from a study of CXCR3-negative and CXCR3-positive naive CD8 T cells. Whole-study findings and limits: The study found more hydrophobic TRB CDR3s in CXCR3-positive naive cells than in CXCR3-negative naive cells.

CDR3 length: 15 residues. Germline lookup yields CDR1 SEHNR and CDR2 FQNEAQ (reference sequence). The receptor was derived from a human donor in good health. Some clones in this sample may be carry-over from other donors' samples. V usage is TRBV7-9 and J usage is TRBJ2-5. Input material: naive CXCR3+ CD8+ T cells from blood. The subset was: CD45RO-CCR7+CD27+CD95- naive CD8+ T cells expressing CXCR3 (TNR3+). CDR3 residues: CASSLRPYTEETQYF.